This entry lists 5 T cell receptor beta chains sequenced from one sample in a study of blood T cell repertoires in COVID-19. Profiled with immunoSEQ multiplex PCR; TCRdb holds only in-frame clones, not every one. Altogether a few hundred thousand clones are present, 88% being singletons, with the ten largest covering approximately 1.3%. Source material: PBMCs or T cells enriched from blood (not recorded which). All receptors derive from a woman aged 18 to 35 who had been exposed to COVID-19.

The genes are TRBV7-9 and TRBJ1-5; D possibly corresponds to TRBD1 (6 bases). V shed 5 bases and J shed 7 bases, with 12 bases lying between them. Germline V CDR1 and CDR2: SEHNR, FQNEAQ (reference sequence). The CDR3 contains 13 residues. In DNA form, the CDR3 reads TGTGCCAGCAGCCCGACAGGAAGACAGCCCCAGCATTTT. As protein: CASSPTGRQPQHF.

The rearrangement joins TRBV24-1 to TRBJ2-1; weak D call: TRBD2 (5 bases). The V gene's germline CDR1 is KGHDR and CDR2 SFDVKD. V was cut by 3 bases and J by 0 bases, with 11 bases left in between. The CDR3 consists of 16 residues. CDR3 protein: CATSDNYGSSYNEQFF. CDR3 nucleotides: TGTGCCACCAGTGATAACTATGGGAGCTCCTACAATGAGCAGTTCTTC.

J is TRBJ2-1 and V is TRBV18; 7 bases are a match to TRBD1. Germline V CDR1 and CDR2: KGHSH, LQKENI. The CDR3 loop spans 13 amino acids. V gave up 3 bases and J gave up 8 bases; unmatched junction bases: 4. Here the CDR3 reads CASSPYRGDEQFF. The CDR3 bases are TGTGCCAGCTCACCCTACAGGGGCGATGAGCAGTTCTTC.

This chain joins TRBV28 and TRBJ1-5; D is uncertain. Trimming removed 4 bases at V and 2 bases at J, with 12 bases between. The CDR3 runs to 15 residues. Germline V gene lookup returns CDR1 MDHEN and CDR2 SYDVKM. CDR3 nucleotides: TGTGCCAGCAGTTCTGGACTCTCGGGCAATCAGCCCCAGCATTTT. It specifies CASSSGLSGNQPQHF.

V and J are TRBV4-2 and TRBJ2-2; 8 positions match TRBD2. V shed 3 bases, J shed 4 bases, and the junction held 10 bases outside the gene matches. This CDR3 has 17 amino acids. The V gene's germline CDR1 is LGHNA and CDR2 YNFKEQ. This CDR3 reads CASSQGLSGAGTGELFF. Here the CDR3 DNA reads TGTGCCAGCAGCCAGGGGCTTAGCGGGGCAGGCACCGGGGAGCTGTTTTTT.